The T cell receptor (beta chain) under discussion was sequenced for a study of blood T cell repertoires in COVID-19 (dated by TCRdb to the early 2020s). As for the study more broadly: Samples from collaborators originated in the United States, Italy and Spain and spanned both the acute and convalescent phases of COVID-19. The material from the prospective study consisted of cDNA or gDNA derived from T cells, B-cell-depleted T cells, or PBMCs. Subjects who had been exposed to COVID-19, were actively infected with it, or had recovered from it provided the deeply sampled blood TCRbeta repertoires that made up the dataset. A freely available public database, intended as a resource for researchers studying the immune response to SARS-CoV-2, is where the repertoires were released. The samples were drawn from the first 160 participants of the ongoing ImmuneRACE study and from 1,254 subjects provided by 6 global collaborators. A de-identified subject ID, COVID-19 status, age in years and sex were almost always included in the sample metadata. Where available, HLA class I and class II types were taken from metadata supplied by the sample provider and were not determined by assay-based typing. The study at large found these results: How much clinical and demographic metadata was included differed by source and by participant, and the metadata was provided uncurated.

From the cysteine through the phenylalanine, the CDR3 covers 19 amino acids. Only the CDR3 portion is preserved as DNA: 57 bases, with reading frame beginning at the first base. V loses 1 base at its end and J loses 2 bases; junction bases beyond the gene matches: 12. Via the germline V gene, CDR1 is SGHVS and CDR2 FNYEAQ. TCRbeta CDR3 regions were amplified from genomic DNA using the immunoSEQ Assay, a bias-controlled multiplex PCR. The study's own analysis went as follows. The number of nucleated cells in each sample was estimated by amplification of reference gene primers within the assay. Sequence reads were collapsed and filtered to measure the absolute abundance of every unique TCRbeta CDR3 rearrangement. For each sample, productive Simpson clonality was calculated by taking the square root of Simpson's diversity index across productive rearrangements. Held by TCRdb, this immuneACCESS table contains in-frame sequences only and omits some clones. Under half of the omission traces to an unresolved V gene where checked; the cause of the rest is unknown. V, J and clone size derive from that table, while D and trimming were established from the DNA sequence. The sample contains about 250,000 clones, approximately 88% of them found a single time. In total, the top ten clones hold roughly 6% of the sample.

One collaborating source in Seattle enrolled patients during active infection and followed them longitudinally through the course of disease. Whole blood was collected in K2EDTA tubes by collaborating institutions according to the institutions' own protocols. Collaborator samples were shipped for TCRbeta analysis as frozen whole blood, isolated PBMCs, or DNA extracted from either sample type. Concerning this clone: Its antigen specificity is not known. There are no base qualities to consult, and no much larger clone falls within one base.

The sample comprised peripheral blood. The clonotype comes from a woman aged 30 to 39 with COVID-19, enrolled during active disease. The chain couples TRBV7-6 to TRBJ2-3; TRBD2 fits 10 bases in the junction. The DNA sequence is as follows: TGTGCCAGCAGCTTAGACCATTCTAGCGGGAGATCGACCACAGATACGCAGTATTTT. Its protein reads: CASSLDHSSGRSTTDTQYF.